The clone carrying this T cell receptor (beta chain) was detected many times. Its antigen is not known. This specimen belongs to a study of breast tumors, draining lymph nodes, adjacent tissues. Whole-study results and caveats: The data were judged consistent with most tumor T cells coming from lymph node and expanding in tumor. Tumors had less TCR diversity than lymph nodes, more than nontumor tissue.

Axillary draining lymph nodes of breast cancer patients supplied the node samples. The V and J ends lost 2 bases and 0 bases respectively, with 19 bases between them. CDR1 is SGHRS, CDR2 YFSETQ, per germline. The CDR3 is 18 residues long. TCRdb analysed the multiplex PCR reads with MiXCR anew, one entry per CDR3 protein. The sample carries a few hundred thousand distinct CDR3 sequences, around 34% recorded once. Sequencing was done on a sample of axillary lymph node tissue. The sequence was collected from a female donor with breast cancer. Some clones in this sample may be carry-over from other donors' samples. This chain joins TRBV5-1 and TRBJ2-3, with D uncertain. This chain's CDR3 is CASSFRRIDPQSTDTQYF. The CDR3 DNA reads TGCGCCAGCAGCTTCCGCCGTATCGACCCCCAAAGCACAGATACGCAGTATTTT.